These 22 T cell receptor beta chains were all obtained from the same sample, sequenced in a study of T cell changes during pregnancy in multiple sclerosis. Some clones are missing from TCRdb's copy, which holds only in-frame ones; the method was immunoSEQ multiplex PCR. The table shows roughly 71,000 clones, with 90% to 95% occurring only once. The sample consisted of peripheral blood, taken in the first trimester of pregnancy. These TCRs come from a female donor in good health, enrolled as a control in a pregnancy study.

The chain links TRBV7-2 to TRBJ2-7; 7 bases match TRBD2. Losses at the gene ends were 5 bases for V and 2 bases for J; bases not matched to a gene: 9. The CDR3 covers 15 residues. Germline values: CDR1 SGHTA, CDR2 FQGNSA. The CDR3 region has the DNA TGTGCCAGCAGCCCCCTGCATGCGGGAGCCTACGAGCAGTACTTC. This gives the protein CASSPLHAGAYEQYF.

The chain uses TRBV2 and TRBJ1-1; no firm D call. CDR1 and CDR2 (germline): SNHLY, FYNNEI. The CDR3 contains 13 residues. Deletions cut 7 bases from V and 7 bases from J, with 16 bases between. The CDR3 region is CASTPGVVGEAFF. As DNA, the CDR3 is TGTGCCAGCACTCCCGGGGTCGTGGGTGAAGCTTTCTTT.

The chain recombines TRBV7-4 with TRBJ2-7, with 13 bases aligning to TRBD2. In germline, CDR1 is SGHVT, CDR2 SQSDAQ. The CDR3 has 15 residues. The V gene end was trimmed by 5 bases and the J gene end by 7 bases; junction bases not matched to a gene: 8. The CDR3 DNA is TGTGCCAGCAGCCCCCCCGGGACTAGCGGGAATGAGCAGTACTTC. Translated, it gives CASSPPGTSGNEQYF.

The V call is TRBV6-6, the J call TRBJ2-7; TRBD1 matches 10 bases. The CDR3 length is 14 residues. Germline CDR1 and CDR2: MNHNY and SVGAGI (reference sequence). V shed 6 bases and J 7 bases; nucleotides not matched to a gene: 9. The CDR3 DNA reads TGTGCCAGCAGACCGGGACAGGGGTTGGGGGAGCAGTACTTC. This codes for CASRPGQGLGEQYF.

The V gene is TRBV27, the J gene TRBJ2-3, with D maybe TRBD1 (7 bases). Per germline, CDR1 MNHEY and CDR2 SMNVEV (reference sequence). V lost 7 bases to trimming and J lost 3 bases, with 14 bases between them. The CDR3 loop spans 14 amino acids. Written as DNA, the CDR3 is TGTGCCAGCACGACGACAGGGACTACAGATACGCAGTATTTT. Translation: CASTTTGTTDTQYF.

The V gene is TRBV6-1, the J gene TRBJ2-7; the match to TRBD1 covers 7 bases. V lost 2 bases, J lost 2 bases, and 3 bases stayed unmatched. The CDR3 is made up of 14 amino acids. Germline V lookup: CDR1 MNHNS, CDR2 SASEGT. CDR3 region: CASSESGTAYEQYF. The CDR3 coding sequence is TGTGCCAGCAGTGAATCAGGGACAGCCTACGAGCAGTACTTC.

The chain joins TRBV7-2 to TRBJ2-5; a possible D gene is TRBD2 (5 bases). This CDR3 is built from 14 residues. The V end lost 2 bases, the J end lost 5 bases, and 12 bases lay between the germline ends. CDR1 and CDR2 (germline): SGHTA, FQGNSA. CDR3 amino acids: CASSLSGADETQYF. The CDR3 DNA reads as TGTGCCAGCAGCTTATCTGGAGCGGATGAGACCCAGTACTTC. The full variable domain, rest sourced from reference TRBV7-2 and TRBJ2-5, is GAGVSQSPSNKVTEKGKDVELRCDPISGHTALYWYRQSLGQGLEFLIYFQGNSAPDKSGLPSDRFSAERTGGSVSTLTIQRTQQEDSAVYLCASSLSGADETQYFGPGTRLLVL.

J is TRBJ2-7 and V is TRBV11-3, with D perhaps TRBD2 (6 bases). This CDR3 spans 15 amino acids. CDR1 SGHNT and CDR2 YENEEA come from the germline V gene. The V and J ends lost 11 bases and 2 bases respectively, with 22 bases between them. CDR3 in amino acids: CAPVVGGSVTYEQYF. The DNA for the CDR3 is TGTGCCCCTGTTGTTGGAGGGAGCGTCACCTACGAGCAGTACTTC.

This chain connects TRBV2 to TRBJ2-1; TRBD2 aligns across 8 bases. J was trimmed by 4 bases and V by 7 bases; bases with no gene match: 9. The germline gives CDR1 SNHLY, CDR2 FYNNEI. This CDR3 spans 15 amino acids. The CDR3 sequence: CASKLSSGLYNEQFF. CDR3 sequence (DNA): TGTGCCAGCAAGCTGTCTAGCGGGCTTTACAATGAGCAGTTCTTC.

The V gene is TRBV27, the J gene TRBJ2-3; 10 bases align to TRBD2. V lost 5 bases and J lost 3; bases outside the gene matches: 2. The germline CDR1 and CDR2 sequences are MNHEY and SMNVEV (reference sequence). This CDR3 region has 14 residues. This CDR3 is CASSKREGTDTQYF. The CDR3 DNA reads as TGTGCCAGCAGTAAGCGGGAGGGGACAGATACGCAGTATTTT.

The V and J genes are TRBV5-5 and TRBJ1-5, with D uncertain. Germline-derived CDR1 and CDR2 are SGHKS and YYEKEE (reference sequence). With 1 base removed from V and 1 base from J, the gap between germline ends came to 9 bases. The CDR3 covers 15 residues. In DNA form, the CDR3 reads TGTGCCAGCAGCTTGAATGCGGGAAGCAATCAGCCCCAGCATTTT. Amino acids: CASSLNAGSNQPQHF.

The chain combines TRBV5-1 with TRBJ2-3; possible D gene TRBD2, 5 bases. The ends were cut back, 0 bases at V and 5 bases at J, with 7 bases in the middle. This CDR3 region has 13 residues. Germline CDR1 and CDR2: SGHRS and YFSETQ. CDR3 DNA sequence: TGCGCCAGCAGCTTGGGGGCGGGAGATACGCAGTATTTT. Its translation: CASSLGAGDTQYF.

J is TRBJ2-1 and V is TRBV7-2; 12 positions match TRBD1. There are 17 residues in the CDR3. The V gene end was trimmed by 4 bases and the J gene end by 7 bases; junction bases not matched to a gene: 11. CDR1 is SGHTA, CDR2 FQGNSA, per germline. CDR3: CASSSRRRDRGLNEQFF. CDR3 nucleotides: TGTGCCAGCAGCTCTCGCCGCCGGGACAGGGGGCTGAATGAGCAGTTCTTC.

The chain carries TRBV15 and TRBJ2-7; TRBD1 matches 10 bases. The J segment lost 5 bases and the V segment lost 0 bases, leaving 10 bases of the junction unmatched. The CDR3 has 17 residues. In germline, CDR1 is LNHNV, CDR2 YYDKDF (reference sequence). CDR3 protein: CATSRDGMFGTGDEQYF. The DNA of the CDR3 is TGTGCCACCAGCAGAGATGGGATGTTTGGGACAGGGGACGAGCAGTACTTC.

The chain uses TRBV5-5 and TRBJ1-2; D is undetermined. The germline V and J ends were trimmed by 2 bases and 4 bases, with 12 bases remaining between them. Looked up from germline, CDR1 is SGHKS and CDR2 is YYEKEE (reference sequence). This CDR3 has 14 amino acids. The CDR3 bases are TGTGCCAGCAGCTTTCAGACACCCATCTATGGCTACACCTTC. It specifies CASSFQTPIYGYTF.

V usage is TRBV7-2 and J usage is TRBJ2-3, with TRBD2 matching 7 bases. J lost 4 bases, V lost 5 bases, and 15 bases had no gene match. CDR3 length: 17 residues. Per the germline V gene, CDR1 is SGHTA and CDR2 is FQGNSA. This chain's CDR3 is CASSPFSLRERADTQYF. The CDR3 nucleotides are TGTGCCAGCAGCCCCTTTTCCCTGCGGGAGAGGGCAGATACGCAGTATTTT.

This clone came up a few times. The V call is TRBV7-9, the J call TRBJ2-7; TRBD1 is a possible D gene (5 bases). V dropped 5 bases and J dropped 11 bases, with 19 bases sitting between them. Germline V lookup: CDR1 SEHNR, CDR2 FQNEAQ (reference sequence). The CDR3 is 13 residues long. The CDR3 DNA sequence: TGTGCCAGCAGCCCAGACACTAAAGGGGCCGAGTACTTC. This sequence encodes CASSPDTKGAEYF.

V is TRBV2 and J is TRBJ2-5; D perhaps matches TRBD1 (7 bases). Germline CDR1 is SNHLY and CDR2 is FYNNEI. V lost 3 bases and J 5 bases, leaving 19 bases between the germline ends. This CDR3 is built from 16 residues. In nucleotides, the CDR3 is TGTGCCAGCAGTGACGGCGCGCCAGGGGGAGGCGAGACCCAGTACTTC. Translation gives CASSDGAPGGGETQYF.

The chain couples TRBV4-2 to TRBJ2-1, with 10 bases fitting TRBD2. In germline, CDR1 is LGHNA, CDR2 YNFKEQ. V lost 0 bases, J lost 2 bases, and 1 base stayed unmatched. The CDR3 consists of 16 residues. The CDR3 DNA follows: TGTGCCAGCAGCCAAGATGGGACTAGCGCCTACAATGAGCAGTTCTTC. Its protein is CASSQDGTSAYNEQFF.

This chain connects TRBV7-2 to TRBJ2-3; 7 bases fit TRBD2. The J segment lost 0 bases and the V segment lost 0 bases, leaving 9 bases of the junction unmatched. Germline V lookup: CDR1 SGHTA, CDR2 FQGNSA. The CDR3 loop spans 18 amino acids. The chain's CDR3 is CASSLAPLAVVSTDTQYF. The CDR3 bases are TGTGCCAGCAGCTTAGCCCCTCTAGCGGTCGTAAGCACAGATACGCAGTATTTT.

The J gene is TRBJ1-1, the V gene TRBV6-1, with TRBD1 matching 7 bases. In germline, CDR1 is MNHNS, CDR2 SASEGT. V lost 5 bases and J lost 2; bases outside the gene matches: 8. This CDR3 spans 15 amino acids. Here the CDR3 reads CASSIKGQPNTEAFF. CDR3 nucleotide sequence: TGTGCCAGCAGTATTAAGGGACAGCCAAACACTGAAGCTTTCTTT.

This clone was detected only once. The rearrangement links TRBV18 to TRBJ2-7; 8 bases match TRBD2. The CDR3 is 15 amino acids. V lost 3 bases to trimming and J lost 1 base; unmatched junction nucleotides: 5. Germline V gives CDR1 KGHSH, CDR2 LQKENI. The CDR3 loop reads CASSPPTSDSYEQYF. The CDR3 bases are TGTGCCAGCTCACCTCCGACTAGCGATTCCTACGAGCAGTACTTC.